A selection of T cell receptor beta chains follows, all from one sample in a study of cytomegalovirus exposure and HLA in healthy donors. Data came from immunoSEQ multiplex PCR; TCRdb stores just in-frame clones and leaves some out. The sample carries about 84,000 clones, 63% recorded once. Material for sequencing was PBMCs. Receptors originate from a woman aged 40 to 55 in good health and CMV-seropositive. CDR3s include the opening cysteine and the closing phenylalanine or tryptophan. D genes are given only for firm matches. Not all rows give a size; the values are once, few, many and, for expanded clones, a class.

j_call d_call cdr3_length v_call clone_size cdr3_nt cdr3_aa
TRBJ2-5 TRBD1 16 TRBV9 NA TGTGCCAGCAGCGCAGGTCGGACAGGGAAGATGGAGACCCAGTACTTC CASSAGRTGKMETQYF
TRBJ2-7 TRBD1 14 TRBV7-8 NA TGTGCCAGCAGCTTAGGGACAGGGCCCTACGAGCAGTACTTC CASSLGTGPYEQYF
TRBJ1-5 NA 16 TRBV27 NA TGTGCCAGCAGTTTGGTCAGCGGGGGACGGGGACAGCCCCAGCATTTT CASSLVSGGRGQPQHF
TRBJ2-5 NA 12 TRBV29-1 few TGCAGCGTTGCCCAGGGAGGAGAGACCCAGTACTTC CSVAQGGETQYF
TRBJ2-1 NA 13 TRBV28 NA TGTGCCAGCAGTTTAGGAGGCGAACGGAAGCAGTTCTTC CASSLGGERKQFF
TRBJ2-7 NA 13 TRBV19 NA TGTGCCAGTAGTTTACAGGTTCGGTACGAGCAGTACTTC CASSLQVRYEQYF
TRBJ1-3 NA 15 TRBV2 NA TGTGCCAGCAGTGATCAAGGGAGCTCTGGAAACACCATATATTTT CASSDQGSSGNTIYF
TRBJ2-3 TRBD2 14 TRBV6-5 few TGTGCCAGCAGTTTTAGCGGGCCCACAGATACGCAGTATTTT CASSFSGPTDTQYF
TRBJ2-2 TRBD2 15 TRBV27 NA TGTGCCAGCAGTTTACTTGGACTAGCCCCCGGGGAGCTGTTTTTT CASSLLGLAPGELFF
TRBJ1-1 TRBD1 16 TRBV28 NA TGTGCCAGCAGTTTTATACAGGGGGCAGGGAGCACTGAAGCTTTCTTT CASSFIQGAGSTEAFF
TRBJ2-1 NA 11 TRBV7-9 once TGTGCCAGCAGCCTGGCCGATGAGCAGTTCTTC CASSLADEQFF
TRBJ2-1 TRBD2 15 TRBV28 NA TGTGCCAGCAGTTCCGCGGGGACTAGCGGTATTGAGCAGTTCTTC CASSSAGTSGIEQFF
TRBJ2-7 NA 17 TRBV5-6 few TGTGCCAGCAGCCGCCCAGAGTTGGGGGGGCATAACTACGAGCAGTACTTC CASSRPELGGHNYEQYF
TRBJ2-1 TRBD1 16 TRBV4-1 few TGCGCCAGCAGCCATCACCCGACAGGGGGTAGAAATGAGCAGTTCTTC CASSHHPTGGRNEQFF
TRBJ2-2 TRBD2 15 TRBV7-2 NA TGTGCCAGCAGGTCACTAGCGGGAGGGCCCGGGGAGCTGTTTTTT CASRSLAGGPGELFF
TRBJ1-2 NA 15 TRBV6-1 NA TGTGCCAGCAGTGGGCAGGGGTGGAAGGTGGGGGGCTACACCTTC CASSGQGWKVGGYTF
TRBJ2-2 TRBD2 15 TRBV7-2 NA TGTGCCAGCAGCCTAGCGGGAGTATACACCGGGGAGCTGTTTTTT CASSLAGVYTGELFF
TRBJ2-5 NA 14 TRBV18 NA TGTGCCAGCTCACCGGGGCTTAACGGGGAGACCCAGTACTTC CASSPGLNGETQYF
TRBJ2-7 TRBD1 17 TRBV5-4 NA TGTGCCAGCAGCCGACTTCCCGGGACAGGGGACAATTACGAGCAGTACTTC CASSRLPGTGDNYEQYF
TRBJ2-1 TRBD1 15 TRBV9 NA TGTGCCAGCAGCGTAGAGGGACAGCCTGGCAATGAGCAGTTCTTC CASSVEGQPGNEQFF